This T cell receptor beta chain was found in a study of blood T cell repertoires in COVID-19. Looking at the study overall: Italy, Spain and the United States were the sources of the convalescent and acute COVID-19 samples. PBMCs, B-cell-depleted T cells, or T cells provided the cDNA or gDNA that made up the material.

The authors' processing: Using reference gene primer amplification, nucleated cell counts were estimated. Using immunoSEQ multiplex PCR, the repertoire was profiled, and TCRdb retains in-frame clones only, with some absent. That table supplies the V and J calls and clone size; D and trimming were determined from the DNA. The sample has about 190,000 clones, around 87% seen once; the top ten hold roughly 0.56%. Germline V gene lookup returns CDR1 SGDLS and CDR2 YYNGEE. The CDR3 runs to 15 residues. V shed 3 bases, J shed 9 bases, and the junction held 11 bases outside the gene matches. The rearrangement joins TRBV9 to TRBJ2-1; 8 bases are shared with TRBD2. What was sequenced was peripheral blood. This TCR was sampled from a man aged 50 or older with acute or convalescent COVID-19. Written as DNA, the CDR3 is TGTGCCAGCAGCGCGGGGGGAAGCGGGAGTCGTGAGCAGTTCTTC. It encodes CASSAGGSGSREQFF.